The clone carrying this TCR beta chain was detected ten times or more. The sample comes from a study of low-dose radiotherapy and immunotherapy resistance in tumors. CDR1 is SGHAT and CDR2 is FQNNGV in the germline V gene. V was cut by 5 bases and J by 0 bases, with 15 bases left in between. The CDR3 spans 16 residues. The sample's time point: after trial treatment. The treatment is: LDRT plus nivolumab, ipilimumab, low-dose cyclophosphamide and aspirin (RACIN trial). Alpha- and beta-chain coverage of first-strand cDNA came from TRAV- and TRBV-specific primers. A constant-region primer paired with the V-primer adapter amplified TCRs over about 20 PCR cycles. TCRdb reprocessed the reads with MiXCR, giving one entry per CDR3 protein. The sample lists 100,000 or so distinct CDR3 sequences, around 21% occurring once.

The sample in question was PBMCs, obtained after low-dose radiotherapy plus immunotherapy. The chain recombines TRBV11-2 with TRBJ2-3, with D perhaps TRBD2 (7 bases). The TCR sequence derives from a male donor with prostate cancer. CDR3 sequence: CASSLRGAASTDTQYF. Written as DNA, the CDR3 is TGTGCCAGCAGCCTCCGGGGGGCAGCGAGCACAGATACGCAGTATTTT. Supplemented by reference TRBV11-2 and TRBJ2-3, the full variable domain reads EAGVAQSPRYKIIEKRQSVAFWCNPISGHATLYWYQQILGQGPKLLIQFQNNGVVDDSQLPKDRFSAERLKGVDSTLKIQPAKLEDSAVYLCASSLRGAASTDTQYFGPGTRLTVL.